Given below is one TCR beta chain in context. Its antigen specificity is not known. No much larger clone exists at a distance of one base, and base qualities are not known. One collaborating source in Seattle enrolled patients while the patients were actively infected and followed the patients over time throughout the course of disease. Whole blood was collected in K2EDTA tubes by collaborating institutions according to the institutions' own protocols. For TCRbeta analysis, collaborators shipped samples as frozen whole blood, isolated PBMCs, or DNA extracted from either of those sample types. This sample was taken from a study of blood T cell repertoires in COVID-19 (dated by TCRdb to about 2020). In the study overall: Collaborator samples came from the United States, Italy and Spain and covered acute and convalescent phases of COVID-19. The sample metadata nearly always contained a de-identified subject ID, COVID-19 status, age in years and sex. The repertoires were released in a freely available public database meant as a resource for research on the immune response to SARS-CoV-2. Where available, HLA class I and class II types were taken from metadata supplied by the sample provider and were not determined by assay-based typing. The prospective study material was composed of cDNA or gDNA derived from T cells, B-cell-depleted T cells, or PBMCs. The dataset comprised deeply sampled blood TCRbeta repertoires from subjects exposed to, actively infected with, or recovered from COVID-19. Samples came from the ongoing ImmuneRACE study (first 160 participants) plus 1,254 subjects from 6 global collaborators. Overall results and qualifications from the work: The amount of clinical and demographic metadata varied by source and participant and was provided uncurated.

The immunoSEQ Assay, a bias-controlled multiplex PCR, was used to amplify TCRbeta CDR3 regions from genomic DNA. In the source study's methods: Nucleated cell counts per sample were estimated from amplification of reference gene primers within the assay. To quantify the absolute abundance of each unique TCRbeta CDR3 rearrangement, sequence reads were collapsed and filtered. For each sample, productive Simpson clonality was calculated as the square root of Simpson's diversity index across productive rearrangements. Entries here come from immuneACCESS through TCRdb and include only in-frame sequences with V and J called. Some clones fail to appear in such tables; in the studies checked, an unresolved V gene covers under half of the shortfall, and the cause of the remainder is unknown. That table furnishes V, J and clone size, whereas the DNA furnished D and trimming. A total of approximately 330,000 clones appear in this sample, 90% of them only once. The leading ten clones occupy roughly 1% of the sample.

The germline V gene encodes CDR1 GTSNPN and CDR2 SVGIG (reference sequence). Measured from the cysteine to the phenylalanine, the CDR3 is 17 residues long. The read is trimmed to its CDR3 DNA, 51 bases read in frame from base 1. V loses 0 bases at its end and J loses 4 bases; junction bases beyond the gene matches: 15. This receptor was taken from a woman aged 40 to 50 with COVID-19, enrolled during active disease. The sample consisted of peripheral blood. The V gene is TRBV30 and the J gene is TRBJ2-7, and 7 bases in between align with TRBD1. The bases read TGTGCCTGGAGTGTATGGGCCCCAGGGGGTATTGGGTACGAGCAGTACTTC. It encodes CAWSVWAPGGIGYEQYF.